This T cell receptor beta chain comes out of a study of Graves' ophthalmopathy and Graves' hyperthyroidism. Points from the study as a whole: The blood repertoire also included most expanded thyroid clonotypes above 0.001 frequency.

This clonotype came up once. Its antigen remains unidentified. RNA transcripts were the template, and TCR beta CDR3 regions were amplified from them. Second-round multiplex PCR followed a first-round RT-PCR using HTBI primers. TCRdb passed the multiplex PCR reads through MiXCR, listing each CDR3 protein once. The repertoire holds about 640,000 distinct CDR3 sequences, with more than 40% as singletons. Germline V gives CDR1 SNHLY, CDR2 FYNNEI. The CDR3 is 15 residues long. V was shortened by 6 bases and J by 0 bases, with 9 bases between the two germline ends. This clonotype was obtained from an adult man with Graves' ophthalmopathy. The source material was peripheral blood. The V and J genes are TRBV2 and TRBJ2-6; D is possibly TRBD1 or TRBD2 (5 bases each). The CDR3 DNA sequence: TGTGCCAGCAGGGGGGTTTACTCTGGGGCCAACGTCCTGACTTTC. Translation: CASRGVYSGANVLTF.